A selection of T cell receptor beta chains follows, all from one sample in a study of control samples from healthy donors and cancer patients. Only in-frame clones appear in the TCRdb table, and some are missing; sequencing was by immunoSEQ multiplex PCR. Seen here are 100,000 to 150,000 clones, 85% to 95% observed once, and the top ten hold 0.5% to 0.7%. The source material was PBMCs. The receptors shown here come from a man older than 75 with head and neck cancer. Both conserved end residues are part of each CDR3. D genes are given only for firm matches. Clone size is not always given. Where it is, it says once, few, many or a class for expanded clones.

>TRBJ1-1|TRBV20-1|NA|NA
TGCAGTGCTAGTCAACCGGGGCGGGGTGGGACTGAAGCTTTCTTT
CSASQPGRGGTEAFF
>TRBJ2-3|TRBV5-1|NA|TRBD2
TGCGCCAGCAGCCCCGCCCTAGCGGGGGGCCCGGGAGATACGCAGTATTTT
CASSPALAGGPGDTQYF
>TRBJ2-6|TRBV5-4|once|NA
TGTGCCAGCAGCGCCCGGGACTCTGGGGCCAACGTCCTGACTTTC
CASSARDSGANVLTF
>TRBJ2-5|TRBV9|NA|TRBD1
TGTGCCAGCAGCGTAGAATATGACAGGGGGACCCAGTACTTC
CASSVEYDRGTQYF
>TRBJ2-5|TRBV18|NA|TRBD1
TGTGCCAGCTCACCTGGACAGGGACAAGAGACCCAGTACTTC
CASSPGQGQETQYF
>TRBJ1-5|TRBV21-1|NA|NA
TGTGCCAGCAGCAAAGAAGGTATCAGGGGCAGAGGCAATCAGCCCCAGCATTTT
CASSKEGIRGRGNQPQHF
>TRBJ1-1|TRBV21-1|NA|NA
TGTGCCAGCAGCAAAGATGGGCATGAGAACACTGAAGCTTTCTTT
CASSKDGHENTEAFF
>TRBJ2-1|TRBV5-1|NA|TRBD2
TGCGCCAGCAGAGACACTAGCGGGGGGGCAATGAAACAGTTCTTC
CASRDTSGGAMKQFF
>TRBJ2-1|TRBV5-1|NA|NA
TGCGCCAGCAGCCTCAGAAGGAATGAGCAGTTCTTC
CASSLRRNEQFF
>TRBJ1-2|TRBV27|NA|TRBD1
TGTGCCAGCAAACAGGGGACTCGCTATGGCTACACCTTC
CASKQGTRYGYTF
>TRBJ2-7|TRBV11-2|NA|NA
TGTGCCAGCAGCTGGAGGACAGACTCCTACGAGCAGTACTTC
CASSWRTDSYEQYF
>TRBJ2-7|TRBV6-2/TRBV6-3|NA|NA
TGTGCCAGCAGTTACACTAGCTCAAGTCAGACCTACGAGCAGTACTTC
CASSYTSSSQTYEQYF
>TRBJ1-2|TRBV6-1|NA|NA
TGTGCCAGCAGTGAAGAAGTCCCACCGGGCTGGTCAGAACTGAATGGCTACACCTTC
CASSEEVPPGWSELNGYTF
>TRBJ2-3|TRBV2|once|TRBD1
TGTGCCAGCAGTGTTACCCGGGACAGGGTACCAGATACGCAGTATTTT
CASSVTRDRVPDTQYF
>TRBJ1-1|TRBV7-9|NA|TRBD1
TGTGCCAGCAGCCAGCGTCGGGGTACAGGGGAGAACACTGAAGCTTTCTTT
CASSQRRGTGENTEAFF
>TRBJ1-1|TRBV7-9|NA|NA
TGTGCCAGCACCAAACAGGGTTCCCTGGGCACTGAAGCTTTCTTT
CASTKQGSLGTEAFF
>TRBJ2-3|TRBV7-8|NA|TRBD2
TGTGCCAGCAGCTTCGGACTAGCGGGGGTACGGACAGATACGCAGTATTTT
CASSFGLAGVRTDTQYF
>TRBJ1-5|TRBV2|once|NA
TGTGCCAGCAAGCGGGAGGCCGGGGGCAATCAGCCCCAGCATTTT
CASKREAGGNQPQHF
>TRBJ1-5|TRBV30|NA|TRBD1
TGTGCCTGGGGGGGGACAGGGGAAGACAATCAGCCCCAGCATTTT
CAWGGTGEDNQPQHF
>TRBJ1-5|TRBV2|NA|NA
TGTGCCAGCAGGGACGGGGGAAGGGGTCAGCCCCAGCATTTT
CASRDGGRGQPQHF
>TRBJ1-1|TRBV7-9|NA|NA
TGTGCCAGCAGCTTATGGAAACCATCGAACACTGAAGCTTTCTTT
CASSLWKPSNTEAFF
>TRBJ2-3|TRBV12-3/TRBV12-4|once|NA
TGTGCCAGCAGTCCGGGGGGCAGAGATACGCAGTATTTT
CASSPGGRDTQYF
>TRBJ2-3|TRBV5-1|once|TRBD2
TGCGCCAGCAGCTTGTTGGTGGCTAGCGGGAGGGCCGTGGATACGCAGTATTTT
CASSLLVASGRAVDTQYF
>TRBJ1-1|TRBV30|NA|NA
TGTGCCTGGAGTAGGGGGACCGAGAACACTGAAGCTTTCTTT
CAWSRGTENTEAFF
>TRBJ2-7|TRBV27|NA|NA
TGTGCCAGTGGTAGCGGTGGAGTGGTCTACGAGCAGTACTTC
CASGSGGVVYEQYF
>TRBJ2-5|TRBV5-4|NA|TRBD2
TGTGCCAGCAGCGAGAGCGGGAGCTGGCTAGAGACCCAGTACTTC
CASSESGSWLETQYF
>TRBJ2-7|TRBV2|NA|NA
TGTGCCAGCAGTGGAAGGGTCAAATACGAGCAGTACTTC
CASSGRVKYEQYF
>TRBJ2-7|TRBV6-4|NA|NA
TGTGCCAGCAGTGACTCTGTGGGGACGCATGATGTGGGCTACGAGCAGTACTTC
CASSDSVGTHDVGYEQYF
>TRBJ1-1|TRBV18|NA|NA
TGTGCCAGCTCACCCCCGGGCTCTGCAAGGGGAACTGAAGCTTTCTTT
CASSPPGSARGTEAFF
>TRBJ1-5|TRBV30|NA|NA
TGTGCCTGGAGTCCTAGTGGCAATCAGCCCCAGCATTTT
CAWSPSGNQPQHF
>TRBJ2-7|TRBV11-2|NA|NA
TGTGCCAGCAGCTTACAGGGCGGGTTAGACTACGAGCAGTACTTC
CASSLQGGLDYEQYF
>TRBJ1-2|TRBV3-1/TRBV3-2|NA|NA
TGTGCCAGCAGCCCTGGGCCCTCCCGGCTATATGGCTACACCTTC
CASSPGPSRLYGYTF
>TRBJ2-5|TRBV5-1|NA|NA
TGCGCCAGCAGCTTCCGGACTACATCGGAGACCCAGTACTTC
CASSFRTTSETQYF
>TRBJ1-1|TRBV16|NA|NA
TGTGCCAGCAGCCAATCGAGGATGAACACTGAAGCTTTCTTT
CASSQSRMNTEAFF
>TRBJ1-1|TRBV5-1|NA|NA
TGCGCCAGCAGCTTGGCCATTGGTGGAAAGACTGAAGCTTTTTTT
CASSLAIGGKTEAFF
>TRBJ1-6|TRBV18|NA|NA
TGTGCCAGCTCATCGCTCCAGGGCTCGCCCCTCCACTTT
CASSSLQGSPLHF
>TRBJ2-7|TRBV5-1|NA|NA
TGCGCCAGCAGCTATTTCCTCGGGGCAGAGTTGGCCTACGAGCAGTACTTC
CASSYFLGAELAYEQYF
>TRBJ2-3|TRBV27|NA|TRBD2
TGTGCCAGCAGTCTCCTCCTCAGCGGGACTAGCACAGATACGCAGTATTTT
CASSLLLSGTSTDTQYF
>TRBJ1-5|TRBV6-5|NA|NA
TGTGCCAGCAGATGGGAGGGCAATCAGCCCCAGCATTTT
CASRWEGNQPQHF
>TRBJ2-7|TRBV5-6|NA|NA
TGTGCCAGCAGCTTGGTACAGAGCTCCTACGAGCAGTACTTC
CASSLVQSSYEQYF
>TRBJ1-6|TRBV9|NA|NA
TGTGCCAGCAGCACCGGACCCCAGGTGGATTCACCCCTCCACTTT
CASSTGPQVDSPLHF
>TRBJ2-1|TRBV30|NA|NA
TGTGCCTGGAGTCCTTCCAGGAGCTCCTACAATGAGCAGTTCTTC
CAWSPSRSSYNEQFF
>TRBJ1-2|TRBV27|NA|TRBD1
TGTGCCAGCAGTTCACCGGACAGGGGGTATTCGGGAGGCTACACCTTC
CASSSPDRGYSGGYTF
>TRBJ2-1|TRBV7-6|NA|NA
TGTGCCAGCAGCTTAGGTCGGCGGGTGAGCTCCTACAATGAGCAGTTCTTC
CASSLGRRVSSYNEQFF
>TRBJ2-7|TRBV19|NA|NA
TGTGCCAGTAGTACCCTGGCGACAGTAACGCTAACCTACGAGCAGTACTTC
CASSTLATVTLTYEQYF
>TRBJ2-3|TRBV7-2|NA|NA
TGTGCCAGCAGCTCTCCTTCCGGGAGAGCACGCACAGATACGCAGTATTTT
CASSSPSGRARTDTQYF
>TRBJ2-5|TRBV2|NA|TRBD2
TGTGCCAGCAGTGGGGAGCGGGGGTTTGTGGAGACCCAGTACTTC
CASSGERGFVETQYF
>TRBJ1-6|TRBV6-5|NA|NA
TGTGCCAGCAGAACTAACTGGAACCTCCACTTT
CASRTNWNLHF
>TRBJ2-1|TRBV27|NA|NA
TGTGCCAGCAGTCCTCAGCCCGGTCCCAATGAGCAGTTCTTC
CASSPQPGPNEQFF
>TRBJ2-7|TRBV5-6|NA|TRBD2
TGTGCCAGCAGCCGTGCAGGGAGGGGTTCGTACGAGCAGTACTTC
CASSRAGRGSYEQYF
>TRBJ1-1|TRBV18|once|NA
TGTGCCAGCTCACCAACGCAGGCAGGGAGGTACACTGAAGCTTTCTTT
CASSPTQAGRYTEAFF
>TRBJ2-1|TRBV14|NA|TRBD2
TGTGCCAGCAGCCCCCGACTAGCGGGAGCCCACAATGAGCAGTTCTTC
CASSPRLAGAHNEQFF
>TRBJ1-6|TRBV30|few|NA
TGTGCCTGGAGTGAATGGGCAGGGAGCTCCTATAATTCACCCCTCCACTTT
CAWSEWAGSSYNSPLHF
>TRBJ1-1|TRBV27|few|TRBD1
TGTGCCAGCAGTTCGGGACAGCACCCTTCTGAAGCTTTCTTT
CASSSGQHPSEAFF
>TRBJ1-5|TRBV27|NA|NA
TGTGCCAGCAGTTCGTTTGGAGGGCTCGTTAATCAGCCCCAGCATTTT
CASSSFGGLVNQPQHF